The source of this T cell receptor (beta chain) is a study of T-cell memory formation after mild COVID-19. Study information: Most TCR clusters belonged to a single donor.

Only a few counts were recorded for this clonotype. Its antigen is currently unknown. This CDR3 has 15 amino acids. Germline V gene sequence: CDR1 SGHTA, CDR2 FQGNSA. Trimming pared 2 bases from V and 1 base from J, leaving 10 bases between. TCRdb passed the 5' RACE reads through MiXCR, listing each CDR3 protein once. Found here are about 470,000 distinct CDR3 sequences, around 25% of them singletons; the top ten hold approximately 12%. Whole-study findings and limits: In second-wave clones peaking day 37, SARS-CoV-2 specificity remained unconfirmed. Most CD4+ clones that shrank were in CM and EM, while CD8+ ones turned up in EMRA.

The sequence was obtained from an adult woman who had mild COVID-19 (a few samples of this study predate the infection). Cell type and time point are not known. Sequencing was done on a sample of PBMCs or a T cell subset sorted from them (not recorded which). J is TRBJ2-3 and V is TRBV7-2; tentative D call: TRBD1 (6 bases). CDR3 DNA: TGTGCCAGCAGCTTACAGGGGTTGGGCACAGATACGCAGTATTTT. This sequence encodes CASSLQGLGTDTQYF.